This T cell receptor beta chain was retrieved from a study of cytomegalovirus exposure and HLA in healthy donors. Study-level information: Later, an analysis reported that the 110 or so validation repertoires had used the same platform as the approximately 670 first-cohort repertoires.

A note on this clone: Its antigen is unidentified.

Generated by immunoSEQ multiplex PCR, the TCRdb table keeps only in-frame clones and is missing some. The data contain about 130,000 clones, roughly 89% of them seen just once; the ten biggest clones take up about 9.9%. Notes on the study in general: Cytomegalovirus status was reportedly diagnosed by the classifier with high specificity and sensitivity.

Input material: PBMCs. The receptor comes from a woman aged 18-29 years in good health and CMV-seropositive.

This CDR3 reads CASRPLAGGTDTQYF. CDR3 DNA sequence: TGTGCCAGCAGGCCCCTAGCGGGGGGCACAGATACGCAGTATTTT. V usage is TRBV6-5 and J usage is TRBJ2-3; 10 nucleotides agree with TRBD2. The germline V gene has CDR1 MNHEY and CDR2 SVGAGI. V trimming: 6 bases; J trimming: 1 base; junction bases outside the gene matches: 4. CDR3 size: 15 residues.